These 30 T cell receptor beta chains were all obtained from the same sample, sequenced in a study of blood T cell repertoires in COVID-19. Sequenced by immunoSEQ multiplex PCR; TCRdb stores in-frame clones only, minus some. This table holds about 25,000 clones, 65% to 85% found once. Material for sequencing was peripheral blood. The receptors shown here come from a man aged 45-65 years with active or convalescent COVID-19.

V gene TRBV27 combines with J gene TRBJ1-1, with TRBD1 identical over 8 bases. With 5 bases clipped from V and 11 bases from J, the junction kept 16 bases outside the gene matches. There are 15 residues in the CDR3. In germline, CDR1 is MNHEY, CDR2 SMNVEV (reference sequence). The CDR3 loop is CASSQGAGLFVGAFF. DNA for the CDR3: TGTGCCAGCAGTCAGGGGGCCGGGCTCTTCGTTGGGGCTTTCTTT.

Here the CDR3 DNA reads TGTGCCAGCAGCGTAGAACTAGCGCCTGGGGATGAGCAGTTCTTC. It translates to CASSVELAPGDEQFF. The chain couples TRBV9 to TRBJ2-1; 7 bases are a match to TRBD2. Germline V gene lookup returns CDR1 SGDLS and CDR2 YYNGEE. The trim removed 0 bases at V and 8 bases at J, leaving 8 bases unmatched. This CDR3 is 15 amino acids long. The full variable domain, completed using reference TRBV9 and TRBJ2-1, is DSGVTQTPKHLITATGQRVTLRCSPRSGDLSVYWYQQSLDQGLQFLIQYYNGEERAKGNILERFSAQQFPDLHSELNLSSLELGDSALYFCASSVELAPGDEQFFGPGTRLTVL.

The CDR3 here is CASGWLAGETQYF. CDR3 nucleotides: TGTGCCAGCGGCTGGCTAGCGGGAGAGACCCAGTACTTC. The chain uses TRBV7-2 and TRBJ2-5; 8 positions match TRBD2. CDR3 length equals 13 residues. CDR1 is SGHTA and CDR2 is FQGNSA in the germline V gene. Trimming removed 8 bases from V and 4 bases from J; junction bases left unmatched: 6.

The chain uses TRBV29-1 and TRBJ2-7, with a possible D match to TRBD2 (6 bases). The CDR3 is 12 amino acids. The germline gives CDR1 SQVTM, CDR2 ANQGSEA. Deletions cut 7 bases from V and 1 base from J, with 11 bases between. Here the CDR3 DNA reads TGCAGCGCTGGGACTTTTTCCTACGAGCAGTACTTC. Amino acids: CSAGTFSYEQYF.

This clone is labeled medium-sized (0.01 to 0.1%). This rearrangement joins TRBV12-3 or TRBV12-4 to TRBJ2-1; the D is unclear. The CDR3 runs 12 residues. Trimming took 3 bases from V and 6 from J, leaving 6 bases between them. The CDR3 nucleotides read TGTGCCAGCAGTTTCGAAGCCAATGAGCAGTTCTTC. This codes for CASSFEANEQFF.

The CDR3, as DNA: TGTGCCAGCAGCTTAGGACAGGGGGCTAGGGAAGCTTTCTTT. Amino acid sequence: CASSLGQGAREAFF. V and J are TRBV11-2 and TRBJ1-1, with 10 bases aligning to TRBD1. Per germline, CDR1 SGHAT and CDR2 FQNNGV. Trimming removed 1 base from V and 8 bases from J; junction bases left unmatched: 4. This CDR3 is 14 amino acids long. Full variable domain (remainder filled in from reference TRBV11-2 and TRBJ1-1): EAGVAQSPRYKIIEKRQSVAFWCNPISGHATLYWYQQILGQGPKLLIQFQNNGVVDDSQLPKDRFSAERLKGVDSTLKIQPAKLEDSAVYLCASSLGQGAREAFFGQGTRLTVV.

The chain has TRBV6-5 and TRBJ1-2, with 8 bases fitting TRBD1. CDR3 length: 13 residues. J gave up 7 bases and V 2 bases, and 3 bases lay outside the gene matches. Looked up from germline, CDR1 is MNHEY and CDR2 is SVGAGI. The CDR3 region has the DNA TGTGCCAGCAGTTACCAACAGGGGGGTGGCTACACCTTC. It specifies CASSYQQGGGYTF.

The gene calls are TRBV10-3 and TRBJ2-1; weak D call: TRBD2 (6 bases). Deletions cut 2 bases from V and 4 bases from J, with 18 bases between. Germline V gene sequence: CDR1 ENHRY, CDR2 SYGVKD. The CDR3 totals 17 residues. Written as DNA, the CDR3 is TGTGCCATCAGTGAGCCCCGGCGGGAATGGACGTACAATGAGCAGTTCTTC. This encodes CAISEPRREWTYNEQFF.

The chain couples TRBV5-1 to TRBJ1-5; unclear D gene. Trimming removed 5 bases from V and 6 bases from J, with 12 bases in between. This CDR3 has 13 residues. Germline V gene sequence: CDR1 SGHRS, CDR2 YFSETQ. In nucleotides, the CDR3 is TGCGCCAGCAGGGGGTCCGGGAGTCAGCCCCAGCATTTT. This codes for CASRGSGSQPQHF.

The J gene is TRBJ1-5, the V gene TRBV25-1, with 7 positions matching TRBD1. The CDR3 is 15 amino acids. Germline V CDR1 and CDR2: MGHDK, SYGVNS. V trimming: 9 bases; J trimming: 4 bases; junction bases outside the gene matches: 12. CDR3 protein: CARGDWGQINQPQHF. CDR3 coding DNA: TGTGCCAGAGGGGATTGGGGACAGATAAATCAGCCCCAGCATTTT.

This clone occurred a few times. The V call is TRBV7-9, the J call TRBJ1-5; D is uncertain. Trimming removed 4 bases at V and 1 base at J, with 14 bases between. Germline V gene data show CDR1 as SEHNR and CDR2 as FQNEAQ (reference sequence). The CDR3 has 16 residues. The CDR3 nucleotides are TGTGCCAGCAGCTACGAAGGGCGGGGAAGCAATCAGCCCCAGCATTTT. The encoded protein is CASSYEGRGSNQPQHF. Filled out from reference TRBV7-9 and TRBJ1-5, the complete variable domain reads DTGVSQNPRHKITKRGQNVTFRCDPISEHNRLYWYRQTLGQGPEFLTYFQNEAQLEKSRLLSDRFSAERPKGSFSTLEIQRTEQGDSAMYLCASSYEGRGSNQPQHFGDGTRLSIL.

The chain employs TRBV7-9 and TRBJ2-2; 11 bases are a match to TRBD2. Germline CDR1 is SEHNR and CDR2 is FQNEAQ (reference sequence). The CDR3 has 19 amino acids. After removal of 5 bases from V and 0 bases from J, the junction contained 11 bases not matched to a gene. CDR3 sequence (DNA): TGTGCCAGCAGCCCGGGAGGTGAACTAGCGGGAGCGAACACCGGGGAGCTGTTTTTT. Translating gives CASSPGGELAGANTGELFF.

The chain recombines TRBV3-1 (or the pseudogene TRBV3-2) with TRBJ1-1; no reliable D call. The CDR3 has 13 amino acids. Trimming stripped 4 bases from V and 9 bases from J, with 15 bases between. The germline V gene encodes CDR1 LGHDT and CDR2 YNNKEL (reference sequence). CDR3: CASSPYDGRKAFF. CDR3 bases: TGTGCCAGCAGCCCATACGACGGGAGAAAAGCTTTCTTT.

This clone was seen just once. J is TRBJ2-1 and V is TRBV19; 9 nucleotides agree with TRBD2. J lost 1 base, V lost 5 bases, and 3 bases had no gene match. The length of the CDR3 is 15 residues. Germline values: CDR1 LNHDA, CDR2 SQIVND (reference sequence). CDR3 sequence: CASSSTSGSYNEQFF. The CDR3 coding sequence is TGTGCCAGTAGTTCAACTAGCGGGTCCTACAATGAGCAGTTCTTC. Drawing the rest from reference TRBV19 and TRBJ2-1, the complete variable domain is DGGITQSPKYLFRKEGQNVTLSCEQNLNHDAMYWYRQDPGQGLRLIYYSQIVNDFQKGDIAEGYSVSREKKESFPLTVTSAQKNPTAFYLCASSSTSGSYNEQFFGPGTRLTVL.

This clone was found a few times. The chain combines TRBV5-1 with TRBJ2-3; D not certain. V lost 4 bases and J 2 bases, leaving 11 bases between the germline ends. CDR1 and CDR2 (germline): SGHRS, YFSETQ. The length of the CDR3 is 14 residues. In nucleotides, the CDR3 is TGCGCCAGCAGCCCTCCCAGATACACAGATACGCAGTATTTT. It is translated as CASSPPRYTDTQYF. The full variable domain, completed using reference TRBV5-1 and TRBJ2-3, is KAGVTQTPRYLIKTRGQQVTLSCSPISGHRSVSWYQQTPGQGLQFLFEYFSETQRNKGNFPGRFSGRQFSNSRSEMNVSTLELGDSALYLCASSPPRYTDTQYFGPGTRLTVL.

This chain uses TRBV18 with TRBJ1-2; D gene unclear. The length of the CDR3 is 13 residues. Trimming removed 3 bases at V and 5 bases at J, with 10 bases between. In germline, CDR1 is KGHSH, CDR2 LQKENI. The CDR3, as DNA: TGTGCCAGCTCACCGAACCGGGAGTATGGCTACACCTTC. Translated, it gives CASSPNREYGYTF.

The V gene is TRBV9, the J gene TRBJ2-7; weak D call: TRBD2 (6 bases). This CDR3 is built from 13 residues. Trimming shortened V by 3 bases and J by 1 base, and 8 bases separated the two germline ends. CDR1 and CDR2 (germline): SGDLS, YYNGEE. CDR3 protein: CASSGAGSYEQYF. CDR3 DNA sequence: TGTGCCAGCAGCGGGGCGGGGTCCTACGAGCAGTACTTC.

The gene calls are TRBV5-5 and TRBJ1-4; 8 nucleotides align to TRBD1. Germline CDR1 reads SGHKS; CDR2 reads YYEKEE (reference sequence). CDR3 length: 14 residues. The ends lost 0 bases at V and 7 bases at J; junction bases unmatched: 2. CDR3 loop: CASSLGTGREKLFF. The DNA of the CDR3 is TGTGCCAGCAGCTTGGGGACAGGGCGTGAAAAACTGTTTTTT.

This clone was detected only once. V and J are TRBV7-3 and TRBJ2-5; 7 bases match TRBD2. This CDR3 has 13 amino acids. V gave up 1 base and J gave up 9 bases; unmatched junction bases: 5. Germline CDR1 reads SGHTA; CDR2 reads FQGTGA. CDR3 amino acids: CASSLKGGQAQYF. In DNA form, the CDR3 reads TGTGCCAGCAGCTTAAAGGGAGGGCAAGCCCAGTACTTC.

The chain employs TRBV6-5 and TRBJ2-5, with TRBD1 identical over 9 bases. V lost 10 bases, J lost 5 bases, and 14 bases stayed unmatched. CDR3 length: 15 amino acids. Per germline, CDR1 MNHEY and CDR2 SVGAGI. CDR3 amino acids: CATDRGSTSWETQYF. The CDR3 DNA reads TGTGCCACCGACAGGGGGTCTACTTCCTGGGAGACCCAGTACTTC.

J is TRBJ2-3 and V is TRBV20-1, with D maybe TRBD1 (6 bases). This CDR3 is 11 amino acids long. Germline V gives CDR1 DFQATT, CDR2 SNEGSKA (reference sequence). V was shortened by 2 bases and J by 6 bases, with 6 bases between the two germline ends. The CDR3 coding sequence is TGCAGTGCTAGAAGGGGGGATACGCAGTATTTT. Translation: CSARRGDTQYF.

The chain recombines TRBV4-2 with TRBJ2-7; possible D gene TRBD2, 6 bases. With 0 bases removed from V and 4 bases from J, the gap between germline ends came to 19 bases. Germline CDR1 is LGHNA and CDR2 is YNFKEQ. The CDR3 is made up of 17 amino acids. Here the CDR3 DNA reads TGTGCCAGCAGCCAAGAGAAGGGGTCGGGTGGGAGGTACGAGCAGTACTTC. Amino acids: CASSQEKGSGGRYEQYF.

The genes are TRBV7-2 and TRBJ2-4, with a tentative D call TRBD2 (6 bases). Deletions cut 4 bases from V and 5 bases from J, with 21 bases between. The V gene's germline CDR1 is SGHTA and CDR2 FQGNSA. The CDR3 consists of 17 residues. Here the CDR3 DNA reads TGTGCCAGCAGCTCAAACCCGCGGTGGGGGGAGGAAAACATTCAGTACTTC. Its protein is CASSSNPRWGEENIQYF.

This clone has only a few counts. The V gene is TRBV6-2 or TRBV6-3, the J gene TRBJ2-1; 8 nucleotides line up with TRBD1. The V segment lost 5 bases and the J segment 9 bases; nucleotides outside the gene matches: 18. This CDR3 is 17 amino acids long. CDR1 is MNHEY and CDR2 is SVGEGT in the germline V gene. In nucleotides, the CDR3 is TGTGCCAGCAGTACCCCGACAGGGGCAGGGCTGGTGGGTGAGCAGTTCTTC. It codes for CASSTPTGAGLVGEQFF.

CDR3 region: CATCNSNNYGYTF. The DNA of the CDR3 is TGTGCCACCTGTAACAGCAATAACTATGGCTACACCTTC. The gene calls are TRBV28 and TRBJ1-2; no clear D gene. Germline CDR1 MDHEN, CDR2 SYDVKM. CDR3 length: 13 residues. V lost 10 bases, J lost 1 base, and 13 bases lay in between.

The J gene is TRBJ2-7, the V gene TRBV19; weak D call: TRBD2 (5 bases). V was trimmed by 3 bases and J by 4 bases, leaving 7 bases between them. The CDR3 covers 12 residues. Germline CDR1 and CDR2: LNHDA and SQIVND (reference sequence). The chain's CDR3 is CASSISGYEQYF. The CDR3 DNA reads TGTGCCAGTAGTATCTCGGGATACGAGCAGTACTTC.

This clone was seen once. The chain carries TRBV9 and TRBJ2-5; 10 bases agree with TRBD1. J gave up 5 bases and V 0 bases, and 7 bases lay outside the gene matches. Germline V CDR1 and CDR2: SGDLS, YYNGEE. The CDR3 is made up of 16 amino acids. CDR3 in DNA: TGTGCCAGCAGCGTAGGGGACAGGGGACAGTTGGAGACCCAGTACTTC. Its protein is CASSVGDRGQLETQYF.

The chain combines TRBV19 with TRBJ1-2; D may be TRBD1 (5 bases). The length of the CDR3 is 12 residues. Trimming stripped 9 bases from V and 2 bases from J, with 10 bases between. Germline values: CDR1 LNHDA, CDR2 SQIVND (reference sequence). In nucleotides, the CDR3 is TGTGCCAGCCGCAGGGTCAACTATGGCTACACCTTC. This translates into CASRRVNYGYTF.

The chain carries TRBV4-1 and TRBJ1-1; a possible D gene is TRBD1 (5 bases). The V end lost 0 bases, the J end lost 1 base, and 18 bases lay between the germline ends. Germline V lookup: CDR1 MGHRA, CDR2 YSYEKL. The CDR3 is 18 amino acids. The DNA for the CDR3 is TGCGCCAGCAGCCAAGATCTACACCGATATACAGGGAACACTGAAGCTTTCTTT. This sequence encodes CASSQDLHRYTGNTEAFF.

The chain carries TRBV5-4 and TRBJ2-3; D remains ambiguous. The CDR3 totals 13 residues. Germline CDR1 SGHNT, CDR2 YYREEE (reference sequence). Between the trimmed V and J ends, which lost 2 bases and 1 base, there was a span of 5 bases. CDR3 coding DNA: TGTGCCAGCAGCTTTCAGGGCACAGATACGCAGTATTTT. Its protein is CASSFQGTDTQYF. Looking up the rest from reference TRBV5-4 and TRBJ2-3 gives the full variable domain: ETGVTQSPTHLIKTRGQQVTLRCSSQSGHNTVSWYQQALGQGPQFIFQYYREEENGRGNFPPRFSGLQFPNYSSELNVNALELDDSALYLCASSFQGTDTQYFGPGTRLTVL.